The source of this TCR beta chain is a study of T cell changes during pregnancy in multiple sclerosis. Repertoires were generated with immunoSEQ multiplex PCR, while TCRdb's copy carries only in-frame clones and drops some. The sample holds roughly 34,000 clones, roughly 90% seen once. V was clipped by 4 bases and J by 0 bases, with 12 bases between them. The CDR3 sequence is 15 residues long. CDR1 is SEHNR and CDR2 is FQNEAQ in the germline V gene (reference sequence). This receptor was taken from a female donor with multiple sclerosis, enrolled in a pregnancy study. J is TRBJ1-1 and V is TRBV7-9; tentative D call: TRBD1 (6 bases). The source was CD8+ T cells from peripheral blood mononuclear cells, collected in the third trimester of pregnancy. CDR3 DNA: TGTGCCAGCAGCTCGACGGGACACTTGAACACTGAAGCTTTCTTT. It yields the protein CASSSTGHLNTEAFF.